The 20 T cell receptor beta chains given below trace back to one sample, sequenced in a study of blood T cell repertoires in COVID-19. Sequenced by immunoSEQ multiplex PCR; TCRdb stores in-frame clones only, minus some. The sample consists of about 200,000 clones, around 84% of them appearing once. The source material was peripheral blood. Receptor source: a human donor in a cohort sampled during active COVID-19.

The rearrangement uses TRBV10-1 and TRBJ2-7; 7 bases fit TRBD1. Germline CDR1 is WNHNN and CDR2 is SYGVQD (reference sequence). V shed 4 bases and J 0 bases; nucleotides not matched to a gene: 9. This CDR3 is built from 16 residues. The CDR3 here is CASSGNPDRVSYEQYF. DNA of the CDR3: TGCGCCAGCAGTGGGAATCCCGACAGGGTCTCCTACGAGCAGTACTTC.

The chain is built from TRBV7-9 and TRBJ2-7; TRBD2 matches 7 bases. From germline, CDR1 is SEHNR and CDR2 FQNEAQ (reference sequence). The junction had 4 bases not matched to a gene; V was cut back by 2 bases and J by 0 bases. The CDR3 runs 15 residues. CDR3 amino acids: CASSLTRDYSYEQYF. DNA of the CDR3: TGTGCCAGCAGCTTAACTAGGGACTACTCCTACGAGCAGTACTTC.

In nucleotides, the CDR3 is TGTGCCAGCAGTTTATTAGCGGGGAAAGAGACCCAGTACTTC. Translated, it gives CASSLLAGKETQYF. The chain is built from TRBV28 and TRBJ2-5; TRBD2 matches 8 bases. V dropped 1 base and J dropped 3; count of bases not matched to a gene: 1. Germline V lookup: CDR1 MDHEN, CDR2 SYDVKM. The CDR3 is 14 residues long.

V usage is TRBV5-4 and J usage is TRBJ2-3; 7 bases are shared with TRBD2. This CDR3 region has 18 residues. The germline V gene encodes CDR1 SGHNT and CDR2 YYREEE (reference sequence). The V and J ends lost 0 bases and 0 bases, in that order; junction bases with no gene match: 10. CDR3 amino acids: CASSLAVVREASTDTQYF. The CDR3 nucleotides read TGTGCCAGCAGCTTGGCCGTGGTTCGGGAGGCTAGCACAGATACGCAGTATTTT.

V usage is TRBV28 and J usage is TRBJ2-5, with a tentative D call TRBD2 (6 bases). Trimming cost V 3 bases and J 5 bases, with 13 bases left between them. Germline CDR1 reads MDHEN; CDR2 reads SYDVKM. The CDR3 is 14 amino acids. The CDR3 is CASSLPGSGETQYF. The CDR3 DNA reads TGTGCCAGCAGTTTGCCCGGGAGCGGTGAGACCCAGTACTTC.

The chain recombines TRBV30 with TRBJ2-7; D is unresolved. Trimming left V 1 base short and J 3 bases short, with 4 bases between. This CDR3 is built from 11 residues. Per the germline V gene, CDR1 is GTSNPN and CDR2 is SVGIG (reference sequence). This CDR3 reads CAWSERYEQYF. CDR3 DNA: TGTGCCTGGAGTGAGCGCTACGAGCAGTACTTC.

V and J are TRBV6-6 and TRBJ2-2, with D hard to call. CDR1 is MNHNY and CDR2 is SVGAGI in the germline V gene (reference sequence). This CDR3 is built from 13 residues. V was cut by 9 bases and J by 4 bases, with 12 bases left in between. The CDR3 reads CASPTPSTGELFF. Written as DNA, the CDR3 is TGTGCCAGTCCCACACCTTCCACCGGGGAGCTGTTTTTT.

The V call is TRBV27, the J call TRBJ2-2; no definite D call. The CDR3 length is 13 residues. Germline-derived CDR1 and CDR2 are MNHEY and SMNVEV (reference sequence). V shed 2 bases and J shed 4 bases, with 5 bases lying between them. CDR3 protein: CASSLASTGELFF. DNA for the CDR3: TGTGCCAGCAGTTTAGCGAGCACCGGGGAGCTGTTTTTT.

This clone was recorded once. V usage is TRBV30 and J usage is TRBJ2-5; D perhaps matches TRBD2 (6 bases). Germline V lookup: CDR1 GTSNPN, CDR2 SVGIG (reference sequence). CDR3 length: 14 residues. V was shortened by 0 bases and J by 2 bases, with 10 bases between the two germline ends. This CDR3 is CAWSVGGAQETQYF. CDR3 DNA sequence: TGTGCCTGGAGTGTAGGAGGGGCGCAAGAGACCCAGTACTTC.

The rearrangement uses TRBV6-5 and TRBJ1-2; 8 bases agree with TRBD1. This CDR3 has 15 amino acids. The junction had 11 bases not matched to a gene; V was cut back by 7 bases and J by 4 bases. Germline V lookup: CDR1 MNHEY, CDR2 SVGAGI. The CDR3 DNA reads TGTGCCAGCATCAGGACAGGGCGGGGGATCTATGGCTACACCTTC. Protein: CASIRTGRGIYGYTF.

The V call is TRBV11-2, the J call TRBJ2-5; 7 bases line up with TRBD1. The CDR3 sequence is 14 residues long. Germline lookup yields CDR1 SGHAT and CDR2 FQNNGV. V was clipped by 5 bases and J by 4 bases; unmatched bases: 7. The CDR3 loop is CASSIVQGSETQYF. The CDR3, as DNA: TGTGCCAGCAGCATCGTACAGGGGTCAGAGACCCAGTACTTC.

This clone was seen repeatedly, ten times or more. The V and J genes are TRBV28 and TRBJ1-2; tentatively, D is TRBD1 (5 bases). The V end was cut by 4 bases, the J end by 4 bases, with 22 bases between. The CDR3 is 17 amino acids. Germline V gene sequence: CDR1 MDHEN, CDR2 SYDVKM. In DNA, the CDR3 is TGTGCCAGCAGTTCGACGGCCCGAGGCAAGCAGGGCTATGGCTACACCTTC. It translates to CASSSTARGKQGYGYTF.

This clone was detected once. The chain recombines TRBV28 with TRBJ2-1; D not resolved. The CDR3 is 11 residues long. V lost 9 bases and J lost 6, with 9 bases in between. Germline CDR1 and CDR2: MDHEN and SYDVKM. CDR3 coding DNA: TGTGCCAGTGCACGGGTCAATGAGCAGTTCTTC. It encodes CASARVNEQFF. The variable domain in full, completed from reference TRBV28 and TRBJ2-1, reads DVKVTQSSRYLVKRTGEKVFLECVQDMDHENMFWYRQDPGLGLRLIYFSYDVKMKEKGDIPEGYSVSREKKERFSLILESASTNQTSMYLCASARVNEQFFGPGTRLTVL.

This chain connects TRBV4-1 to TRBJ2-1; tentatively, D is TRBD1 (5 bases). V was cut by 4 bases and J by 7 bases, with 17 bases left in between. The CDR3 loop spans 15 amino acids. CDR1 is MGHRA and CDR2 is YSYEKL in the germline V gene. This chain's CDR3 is CASSPRFPGPNEQFF. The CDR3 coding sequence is TGCGCCAGCAGCCCTCGTTTTCCAGGGCCAAATGAGCAGTTCTTC.

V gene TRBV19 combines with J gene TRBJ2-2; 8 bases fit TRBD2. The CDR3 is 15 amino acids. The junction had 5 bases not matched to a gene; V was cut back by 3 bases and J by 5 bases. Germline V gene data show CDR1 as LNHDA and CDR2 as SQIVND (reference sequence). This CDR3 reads CASSMWGTRTGELFF. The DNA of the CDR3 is TGTGCCAGTAGTATGTGGGGGACTAGGACCGGGGAGCTGTTTTTT.

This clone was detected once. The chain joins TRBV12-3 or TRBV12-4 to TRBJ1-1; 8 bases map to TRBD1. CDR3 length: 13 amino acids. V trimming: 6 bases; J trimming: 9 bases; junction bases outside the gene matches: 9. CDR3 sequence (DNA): TGTGCCAGCAGCCGTATAAACAGGGGGAAAGCTTTCTTT. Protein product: CASSRINRGKAFF.

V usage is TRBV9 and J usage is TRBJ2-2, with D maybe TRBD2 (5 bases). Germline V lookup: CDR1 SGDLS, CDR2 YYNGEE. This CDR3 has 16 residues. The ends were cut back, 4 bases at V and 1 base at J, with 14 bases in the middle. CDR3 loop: CASSPRSSRNTGELFF. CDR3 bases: TGTGCCAGCAGCCCGCGGTCTAGCCGGAACACCGGGGAGCTGTTTTTT.

CDR3 sequence: CASRSAVASQETQYF. CDR3 DNA sequence: TGTGCCAGCAGGTCCGCTGTAGCGTCCCAAGAGACCCAGTACTTC. This sequence joins TRBV6-5 and TRBJ2-5, with D perhaps TRBD2 (5 bases). The germline V and J ends were trimmed by 6 bases and 1 base, with 15 bases remaining between them. This CDR3 spans 15 amino acids. CDR1 MNHEY and CDR2 SVGAGI come from the germline V gene.

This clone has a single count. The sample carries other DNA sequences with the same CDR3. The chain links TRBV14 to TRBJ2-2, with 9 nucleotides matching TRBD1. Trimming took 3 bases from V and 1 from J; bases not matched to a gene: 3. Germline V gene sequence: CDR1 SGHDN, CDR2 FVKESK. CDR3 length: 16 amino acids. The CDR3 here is CASSQWTGVNTGELFF. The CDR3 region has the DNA TGTGCCAGCAGCCAGTGGACAGGGGTGAACACCGGGGAGCTGTTTTTT. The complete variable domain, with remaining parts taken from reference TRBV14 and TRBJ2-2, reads EAGVTQFPSHSVIEKGQTVTLRCDPISGHDNLYWYRRVMGKEIKFLLHFVKESKQDESGMPNNRFLAERTGGTYSTLKVQPAELEDSGVYFCASSQWTGVNTGELFFGEGSRLTVL.

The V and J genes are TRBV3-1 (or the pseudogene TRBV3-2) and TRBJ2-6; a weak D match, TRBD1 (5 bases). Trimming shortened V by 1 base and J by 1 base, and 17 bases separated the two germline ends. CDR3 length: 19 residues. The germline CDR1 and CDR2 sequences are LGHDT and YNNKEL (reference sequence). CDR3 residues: CASSQVPQEFRSGANVLTF. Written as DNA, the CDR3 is TGTGCCAGCAGCCAAGTCCCACAGGAGTTTAGATCTGGGGCCAACGTCCTGACTTTC.